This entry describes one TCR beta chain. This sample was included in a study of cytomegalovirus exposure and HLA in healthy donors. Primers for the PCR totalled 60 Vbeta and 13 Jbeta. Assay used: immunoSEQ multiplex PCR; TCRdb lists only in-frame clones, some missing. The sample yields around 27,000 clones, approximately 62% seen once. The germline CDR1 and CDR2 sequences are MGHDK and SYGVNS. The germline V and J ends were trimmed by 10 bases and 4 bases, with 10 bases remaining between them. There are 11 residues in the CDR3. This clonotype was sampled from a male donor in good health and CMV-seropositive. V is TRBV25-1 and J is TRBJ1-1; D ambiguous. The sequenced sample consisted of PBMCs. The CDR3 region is CATQQFTEAFF. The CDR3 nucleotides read TGTGCCACCCAACAGTTCACTGAAGCTTTCTTT.